This TCR beta chain was sequenced for a study of T cell responses to AZD1222 COVID-19 vaccine. Trimming removed 5 bases at V and 2 bases at J, with 14 bases between. The CDR3 extends over 15 amino acids. CDR1 and CDR2 from the germline V gene are SGHRS and YFSETQ. Measured with immunoSEQ multiplex PCR; TCRdb has only the in-frame clones, and not every one. The repertoire holds about 86,000 clones, with roughly 80% as singletons. This clone was seen only a few times. Sequencing was performed on peripheral blood, taken on day 0 of AZD1222 vaccination. The V call is TRBV5-1, the J call TRBJ1-5, with D unresolved. The TCR originated in an adult in good health. CDR3: CASRTTRSGNQPQHF. The CDR3 region has the DNA TGCGCCAGCAGAACCACCCGGTCAGGCAATCAGCCCCAGCATTTT.